A single sample gave rise to the 29 T cell receptor beta chains below, sequenced in a study of T cells after yellow fever vaccination. From the 5' RACE reads, TCRdb called clonotypes with MiXCR, one entry per CDR3 protein. The data contain 350,000 to 550,000 distinct CDR3 sequences, approximately 19% of them singletons. The sequences come from PBMCs, collected before the yellow fever booster vaccination. These TCRs come from a young man who received the YFV17D yellow fever vaccine.

The chain has TRBV20-1 and TRBJ1-2; D gene uncertain. The CDR3 loop spans 13 amino acids. Germline V lookup: CDR1 DFQATT, CDR2 SNEGSKA (reference sequence). V was shortened by 8 bases and J by 3 bases, with 16 bases between the two germline ends. Written as DNA, the CDR3 is TGCAGTTCGATTCTGCAGGACCACTATGGCTACACCTTC. Its protein is CSSILQDHYGYTF.

The V call is TRBV5-6, the J call TRBJ2-7, with 9 bases fitting TRBD1. The CDR3 is 14 residues long. V was clipped by 3 bases and J by 5 bases; unmatched bases: 6. Germline-derived CDR1 and CDR2 are SGHDT and YYEEEE. The CDR3 loop reads CASSSVGDRDEQYF. Written as DNA, the CDR3 is TGTGCCAGCAGCTCCGTCGGGGACAGGGACGAGCAGTACTTC. Complete variable domain (other parts from reference TRBV5-6 and TRBJ2-7): DAGVTQSPTHLIKTRGQQVTLRCSPKSGHDTVSWYQQALGQGPQFIFQYYEEEERQRGNFPDRFSGHQFPNYSSELNVNALLLGDSALYLCASSSVGDRDEQYFGPGTRLTVT.

The chain recombines TRBV5-6 with TRBJ2-7; D remains unclear. Looked up from germline, CDR1 is SGHDT and CDR2 is YYEEEE. The CDR3 is made up of 13 amino acids. V was trimmed by 0 bases and J by 5 bases, leaving 9 bases between them. The CDR3 reads CASSLAASDEQYV. For the CDR3, the DNA is TGTGCCAGCAGCTTGGCGGCGAGCGACGAGCAGTACGTC.

The chain recombines TRBV20-1 with TRBJ2-5, with 12 bases lining up with TRBD2. The CDR3 is 15 residues long. Germline CDR1 is DFQATT and CDR2 is SNEGSKA (reference sequence). V shed 1 base and J 5 bases; nucleotides not matched to a gene: 5. CDR3 sequence (DNA): TGCAGTGCTAGAGTACCTAGCGGGGGGGTGGAGACCCAGTACTTC. Residues: CSARVPSGGVETQYF.

The V and J genes are TRBV4-1 and TRBJ1-2, with TRBD1 matching over 9 bases. Trimming removed 0 bases from V and 4 bases from J; junction bases left unmatched: 12. Germline lookup yields CDR1 MGHRA and CDR2 YSYEKL. The CDR3 contains 18 residues. This CDR3 is CASSQDQANGDRVYGYTF. The CDR3 DNA is TGCGCCAGCAGCCAAGATCAGGCTAATGGGGACAGGGTCTATGGCTACACCTTC.

The chain uses TRBV12-3 or TRBV12-4 and TRBJ2-3; 12 bases align to TRBD2. The length of the CDR3 is 18 residues. The trim removed 5 bases at V and 4 bases at J, leaving 13 bases unmatched. The CDR3 coding sequence is TGTGCCAGCAGTCCCCCCCGGACTAGCGGGGCATTCCCAGATACGCAGTATTTT. Translated: CASSPPRTSGAFPDTQYF.

This clonotype has just a few counts. The J gene is TRBJ1-1, the V gene TRBV11-2; D is uncertain. The V end was cut by 1 base, the J end by 0 bases, with 9 bases between. The CDR3 is made up of 15 amino acids. Germline V lookup: CDR1 SGHAT, CDR2 FQNNGV. The DNA of the CDR3 is TGTGCCAGCAGCTTAGTTGGACGCATGAACACTGAAGCTTTCTTT. Translating it yields CASSLVGRMNTEAFF.

The genes are TRBV20-1 and TRBJ2-3; tentatively, D is TRBD1 or TRBD2 (5 bases each). The germline CDR1 and CDR2 sequences are DFQATT and SNEGSKA (reference sequence). Trimming stripped 4 bases from V and 2 bases from J, with 13 bases between. The CDR3 spans 14 residues. The CDR3 nucleotides read TGCAGTGCTAATCGGGGCCTTCTCACAGATACGCAGTATTTT. It codes for CSANRGLLTDTQYF.

This clonotype was observed a few times. The CDR3 DNA follows: TGTGCCAGCAGTTACTCGGCAAGCGAATACGAGCAGTACGTC. Protein product: CASSYSASEYEQYV. J is TRBJ2-7 and V is TRBV6-6, with D hard to call. Per germline, CDR1 MNHNY and CDR2 SVGAGI (reference sequence). Trimming pared 0 bases from V and 4 bases from J, leaving 10 bases between. The CDR3 consists of 14 residues.

This chain uses TRBV7-3 with TRBJ1-6; D is perhaps TRBD1 (6 bases). Per the germline V gene, CDR1 is SGHTA and CDR2 is FQGTGA. V shed 5 bases and J shed 11 bases, with 13 bases lying between them. The CDR3 has 13 residues. The CDR3 sequence: CASSPVSGAPLHF. The CDR3 bases are TGTGCCAGCAGCCCGGTGTCAGGGGCACCCCTCCACTTT.

The chain employs TRBV2 and TRBJ1-2, with 10 bases aligning to TRBD1. V was pared by 4 bases and J by 0 bases, with 5 bases of the junction left unmatched. The germline CDR1 and CDR2 sequences are SNHLY and FYNNEI. The CDR3 consists of 16 residues. The CDR3 loop reads CASSGGQGRANYGYTF. CDR3 DNA: TGTGCCAGCAGTGGGGGACAGGGGCGAGCTAACTATGGCTACACCTTC.

This clonotype was recorded a few times. The J gene is TRBJ2-6, the V gene TRBV12-3 or TRBV12-4, with D perhaps TRBD1 (5 bases). The V and J ends lost 7 bases and 1 base respectively, with 20 bases between them. The CDR3 contains 18 residues. In DNA form, the CDR3 reads TGTGCCAGCACCAAGGGGCTAGTTTATTTTTCTGGGGCCAACGTCCTGACTTTC. Translation gives CASTKGLVYFSGANVLTF.

The chain employs TRBV6-1 and TRBJ2-5; D gene unclear. The CDR3 spans 11 residues. V gave up 1 base and J gave up 9 bases, with 6 bases separating them. CDR1 and CDR2 from the germline V gene are MNHNS and SASEGT. The CDR3 DNA reads TGTGCCAGCAGTGAAGTGGTGGCCCAGTACTTC. It translates to CASSEVVAQYF.

This sequence joins TRBV4-2 and TRBJ2-1, with TRBD2 matching 7 bases. CDR3 size: 17 residues. Germline trimming cut 4 bases from V and 0 bases from J; bases unmatched to any gene: 9. The germline V gene encodes CDR1 LGHNA and CDR2 YNFKEQ. CDR3 DNA: TGTGCCAGCAGCCGCGTTGGACTAGAGAGCTCCTACAATGAGCAGTTCTTC. This encodes CASSRVGLESSYNEQFF.

V is TRBV7-3 and J is TRBJ2-1, with 7 nucleotides matching TRBD2. CDR1 and CDR2 from the germline V gene are SGHTA and FQGTGA. This CDR3 is built from 13 residues. V was pared by 6 bases and J by 7 bases, with 6 bases of the junction left unmatched. The CDR3 reads CASRSASGNEQFF. The DNA of the CDR3 is TGTGCCAGCAGATCTGCTAGCGGTAATGAGCAGTTCTTC.

The table lists this clonotype with a count of one. In DNA form, the CDR3 reads TGTGCTAGCAGCTTAATGGCGGGGGGCAGCTCCTACGAGCAGTACGTC. As protein: CASSLMAGGSSYEQYV. The rearrangement joins TRBV7-7 to TRBJ2-7; 8 nucleotides agree with TRBD2. The CDR3 is 16 residues long. Germline CDR1 SSHAT, CDR2 FNYEAQ (reference sequence).

This chain connects TRBV18 to TRBJ2-1; 10 nucleotides match TRBD2. CDR1 is KGHSH and CDR2 is LQKENI in the germline V gene. J gave up 7 bases and V 3 bases, and 9 bases lay outside the gene matches. CDR3 size: 16 residues. The CDR3: CASSPWMASGGNEQFF. The DNA of the CDR3 is TGTGCCAGCTCACCCTGGATGGCTAGCGGGGGTAATGAGCAGTTCTTC.

The rearrangement joins TRBV11-2 to TRBJ1-1; D possibly corresponds to TRBD1 (6 bases). The V end was cut by 6 bases, the J end by 1 base, with 15 bases between. The V gene's germline CDR1 is SGHAT and CDR2 FQNNGV. This CDR3 has 15 residues. CDR3 loop: CASSPGQNSNTEAFF. DNA of the CDR3: TGTGCCAGCAGTCCTGGACAGAATTCGAACACTGAAGCTTTCTTT.

In its sample, this clonotype was seen a few times. The genes are TRBV4-3 and TRBJ1-1; a weak D match, TRBD1 (5 bases). V was clipped by 0 bases and J by 10 bases, with 21 bases between them. There are 16 residues in the CDR3. Germline V CDR1 and CDR2: LGHNA, YSLEER. CDR3 in DNA: TGCGCCAGCAGCCAAGAAAGGATGGACACCTGGGCGAGAGCTTTCTTT. Translated, it gives CASSQERMDTWARAFF.

This clonotype was found a few times. CDR3 DNA sequence: TGTGCCAGCAGTTCGGCACGACTGCGCAGCGACACTGAAGCTTTCTTT. Translation gives CASSSARLRSDTEAFF. The chain is built from TRBV6-2 or TRBV6-3 and TRBJ1-1; no clear D gene. Trimming removed 4 bases from V and 3 bases from J, with 18 bases in between. Per germline, CDR1 MNHEY and CDR2 SVGEGT. This CDR3 is 16 amino acids long.

This clonotype was detected a few times. This chain connects TRBV4-2 to TRBJ2-7; possibly TRBD2 for D (7 bases). This CDR3 has 17 amino acids. The germline V gene has CDR1 LGHNA and CDR2 YNFKEQ. Trimming cost V 0 bases and J 0 bases, with 15 bases left between them. For the CDR3, the DNA is TGTGCCAGCAGCCAAGATAGGGGGACTACTTTCTCCTACGAGCAGTACTTC. This translates into CASSQDRGTTFSYEQYF.

This clonotype turned up a few times. The rearrangement uses TRBV3-1 and TRBJ2-5; no definite D call. Looked up from germline, CDR1 is LGHDT and CDR2 is YNNKEL (reference sequence). The CDR3 length is 13 residues. Trimming stripped 4 bases from V and 2 bases from J, with 8 bases between. DNA of the CDR3: TGTGCCAGCAGCCGCGCCAGACAAGAGACCCAGTACTTC. Residues: CASSRARQETQYF.

The chain combines TRBV21-1 with TRBJ1-5; the listed D gene, TRBD1, was not tested against the DNA. TRBV21-1 is tagged as a pseudogene. The CDR3 runs to 15 residues. This CDR3 is CASSKEDRANQPQHF. The DNA for the CDR3 is TGTGCCAGCAGCAAAGAGGACAGGGCGAATCAGCCCCAGCATTTT.

This clonotype was observed a handful of times. The CDR3 sequence is CAINGDRGQPQHF. The CDR3 nucleotides read TGTGCCATCAACGGGGACAGGGGACAGCCCCAGCATTTT. V and J are TRBV10-3 and TRBJ1-5; 10 bases match TRBD1. Germline V gene lookup returns CDR1 ENHRY and CDR2 SYGVKD. V shed 7 bases, J shed 7 bases, and the junction held 4 bases outside the gene matches. The length of the CDR3 is 13 residues.

The sample holds a few counts of this clonotype. CDR3 in amino acids: CASSFAPPSSYEQYF. CDR3 coding DNA: TGTGCCAGCAGTTTCGCCCCGCCATCCTCCTACGAGCAGTACTTC. The chain has TRBV27 and TRBJ2-7; D gene unclear. Trimming removed 3 bases at V and 0 bases at J, with 12 bases between. CDR3 size: 15 residues. CDR1 is MNHEY, CDR2 SMNVEV, per germline (reference sequence).

The CDR3 reads CASSPPAGQGPNYGYTF. CDR3 bases: TGTGCCAGCAGCCCACCGGCTGGGCAGGGACCCAACTATGGCTACACCTTC. This chain joins TRBV7-9 and TRBJ1-2; D is perhaps TRBD1 (5 bases). V shed 5 bases and J shed 2 bases, with 21 bases lying between them. CDR3 length: 17 residues. The V gene's germline CDR1 is SEHNR and CDR2 FQNEAQ (reference sequence). Looking up the rest from reference TRBV7-9 and TRBJ1-2 gives the full variable domain: DTGVSQNPRHKITKRGQNVTFRCDPISEHNRLYWYRQTLGQGPEFLTYFQNEAQLEKSRLLSDRFSAERPKGSFSTLEIQRTEQGDSAMYLCASSPPAGQGPNYGYTFGSGTRLTVV.

J is TRBJ2-5 and V is TRBV20-1; perhaps D is TRBD1 or TRBD2 (5 bases each). Germline loops: CDR1 DFQATT, CDR2 SNEGSKA (reference sequence). CDR3 length: 13 amino acids. V was trimmed by 3 bases and J by 3 bases, leaving 11 bases between them. CDR3 coding DNA: TGCAGTGCTAGCGAGCGGACAAAAGAGACCCAGTACTTC. It yields the protein CSASERTKETQYF.

This rearrangement joins TRBV5-1 to TRBJ1-2; D is undetermined. V lost 3 bases and J 6 bases, leaving 15 bases between the germline ends. The CDR3 is made up of 14 amino acids. Germline V lookup: CDR1 SGHRS, CDR2 YFSETQ. CDR3 sequence: CASSYFGDEDGYTF. The DNA for the CDR3 is TGCGCCAGCAGCTATTTCGGGGATGAGGATGGCTACACCTTC.

This clonotype was counted only a few times. The CDR3: CSGNWDSSYNEQFF. For the CDR3, the DNA is TGCAGCGGGAACTGGGATAGCTCCTACAATGAGCAGTTCTTC. The V and J genes are TRBV29-1 and TRBJ2-1, with unresolved D. Germline V gene lookup returns CDR1 SQVTM and CDR2 ANQGSEA. The CDR3 consists of 14 residues. The ends were cut back, 7 bases at V and 0 bases at J, with 13 bases in the middle.